This T cell receptor beta chain originates from a study of technical replicates of blood from several donors. TCRdb's copy holds only in-frame clones and misses some; the assay was immunoSEQ multiplex PCR. Here the sample spans tens of thousands of clones, roughly 90% being singletons. The V and J ends lost 0 bases and 5 bases, in that order; junction bases with no gene match: 3. Germline V lookup: CDR1 SGHNT, CDR2 YYREEE (reference sequence). This CDR3 is built from 14 residues. The chain combines TRBV5-4 with TRBJ2-5; 8 bases are a match to TRBD2. The sequence came from a human donor in good health. What was sequenced was T cells isolated from PBMCs. The CDR3 region is CASSLGLALETQYF. The CDR3 DNA reads TGTGCCAGCAGCTTGGGACTAGCGTTGGAGACCCAGTACTTC.